This T cell receptor beta chain was captured in a study of cytomegalovirus exposure and HLA in healthy donors listed by TCRdb under 2017. Broadly, across the study: According to a later analysis, the roughly 120 validation repertoires were produced on the same platform as the approximately 610 repertoires of the first cohort. The study aimed to test whether signatures of past pathogen exposure could be identified by cataloging public T cell receptors. Along with the approximately 700-subject first cohort, a separate validation cohort of over 90 different subjects was used. To predict cytomegalovirus infection status, the study combined high-throughput TCR immunosequencing, statistical association of individual TCRs with disease status, and machine learning.

Looking up the germline V gene yields CDR1 SGHTA and CDR2 FQGNSA. Cut back by 4 bases and 3 bases, the V and J ends lie 10 bases apart. The CDR3 measures 14 amino acids from cysteine to phenylalanine. The entry retains the CDR3 DNA only, 42 bases that are in frame from base 1. The sample holds one count of this clone. The specificity of this receptor is unknown. No much larger clonotype is one base removed from it; base qualities were not supplied. Library preparation employed the immunoSEQ multiplex PCR assay. As for the authors' bioinformatics: A statistical classification framework was developed to diagnose cytomegalovirus status using the catalog of TCR beta chain sequences. The source is immuneACCESS, and TCRdb retained only in-frame sequences with V and J called. Part of the clones is not carried over; for the studies checked, unresolved V genes explain less than half of this, and the remainder is unexplained. The DNA was the basis for D and trimming; V, J and clone size are from that table. In this sample the table shows fewer than 150,000 clones, approximately 90% of which occur a single time. The ten most abundant clones make up about 1.8% of the sample.

Separate from the roughly 700-subject first cohort, the validation cohort of around 130 subjects was the group to which the donors belonged. Results the study describes overall, beyond this receptor: It was suggested by the authors that the approach could potentially be generalized to other disease states and immunological phenotypes. In a later analysis, TCRs clustered in the first cohort were found to also tend to co-occur in the 120 or so validation repertoires, with roughly 93% of cluster scores above 0. Across donors, most TCR sequences were observed very rarely, whereas some public TCRs were present in many individuals. All 120 or so repertoires were used to score co-occurrence in the validation cohort in a later analysis, because that analysis had no HLA typing for the cohort. In both the original and validation cohorts, the classifier was reported to diagnose cytomegalovirus status with high specificity and sensitivity. The study gave a list of 150 to 200 TCR beta chains associated with cytomegalovirus. In vitro tests confirmed that three of the cytomegalovirus-associated TCR beta chains recognize cytomegalovirus antigens.

What was sequenced was PBMCs. The chain couples TRBV7-2 to TRBJ1-5; matching of 6 bases hints at TRBD1 as the D gene. The source is a man aged 18-30 years in good health and CMV-seronegative. CDR3 region: CASSYQGSNQPQHF. The nucleotide sequence reads TGTGCCAGCAGCTACCAGGGGTCCAATCAGCCCCAGCATTTT.